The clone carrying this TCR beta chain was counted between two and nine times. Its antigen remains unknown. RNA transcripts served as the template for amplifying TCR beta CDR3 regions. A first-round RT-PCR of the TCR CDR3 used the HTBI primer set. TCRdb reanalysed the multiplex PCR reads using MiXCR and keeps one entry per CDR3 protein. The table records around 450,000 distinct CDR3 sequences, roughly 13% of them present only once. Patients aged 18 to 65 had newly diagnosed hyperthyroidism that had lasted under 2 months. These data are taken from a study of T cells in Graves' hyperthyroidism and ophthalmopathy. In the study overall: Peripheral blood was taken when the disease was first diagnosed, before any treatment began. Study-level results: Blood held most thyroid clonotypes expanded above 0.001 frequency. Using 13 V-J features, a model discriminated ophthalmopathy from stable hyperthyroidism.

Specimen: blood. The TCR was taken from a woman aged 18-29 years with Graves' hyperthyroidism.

CDR3 DNA: TGTGCCAGCAGCTATACCCTGGGGGGAATCTCCTACAATGAGCAGTTCTTC. It codes for CASSYTLGGISYNEQFF. This sequence joins TRBV12-3 or TRBV12-4 and TRBJ2-1; D possibly corresponds to TRBD2 (6 bases). V dropped 6 bases and J dropped 0 bases, with 18 bases sitting between them. The CDR3 has 17 residues.